This TCR beta chain was identified during a study of blood T cell repertoires in COVID-19. Study summary: Samples of COVID-19 (acute and convalescent) were obtained from the United States, Italy and Spain. From T cells, B-cell-depleted T cells, or PBMCs came the material, which was cDNA or gDNA.

V was clipped by 3 bases and J by 2 bases, with 14 bases between them. CDR1 is MNHNS and CDR2 is SASEGT in the germline V gene. This CDR3 has 15 residues. Profiling relied on immunoSEQ multiplex PCR, and the TCRdb table lists in-frame clones only, not all of them. The sample includes 80,000 to 100,000 clones, roughly 90% seen only once; the top ten take over 15%. Input material: peripheral blood. V gene TRBV6-1 combines with J gene TRBJ2-7, with a tentative D call TRBD2 (5 bases). The sequence came from an elderly woman with acute or convalescent COVID-19. CDR3 sequence reads: CASSDPGSVTYEQYF. The CDR3 bases are TGTGCCAGCAGTGACCCGGGATCAGTAACCTACGAGCAGTACTTC.